The rows below give T cell receptor beta chains drawn from one sample of a study of cytomegalovirus exposure and HLA in healthy donors. Profiled with immunoSEQ multiplex PCR; TCRdb holds only in-frame clones, not every one. The sample shows under 150,000 clones, 67% of them seen only once. The sequencing sample was made of PBMCs. The receptor set was obtained from a man aged 18 to 29 in good health and CMV-seropositive. Each CDR3 is given with its conserved first and last residue. The order of the fields is J gene, clone size, V gene, D gene, CDR3 DNA, CDR3 protein. A D gene is named only where the DNA matches it firmly. Part of the rows lack a size; the others show once, few, many or a class for expanded clones.

TRBJ2-6 | . | TRBV5-4 | . | TGTGCCAGCAGCCCGCGTCCCAGGGATACTGGGGCCAACGTCCTGACTTTC | CASSPRPRDTGANVLTF
TRBJ2-7 | . | TRBV2 | . | TGTGCCAGCAGTGCGGACAGCCCTTGGTCGCACGAGCAGTACTTC | CASSADSPWSHEQYF
TRBJ2-3 | . | TRBV7-9 | . | TGTGCCAGCAGCTTTTTTGGCGGGGGCTCCAGCACAGATACGCAGTATTTT | CASSFFGGGSSTDTQYF
TRBJ2-7 | once | TRBV20-1 | . | TGCAGTGCTATATCCGGGTACGAGCAGTACTTC | CSAISGYEQYF
TRBJ1-5 | . | TRBV28 | . | TGTGCCAGCAATCTCCAGAACAATCAGCCCCAGCATTTT | CASNLQNNQPQHF
TRBJ1-1 | . | TRBV7-9 | . | TGTGCCAGCAGCCAGGCCGGGGGGAACACTGAAGCTTTCTTT | CASSQAGGNTEAFF
TRBJ2-2 | . | TRBV2 | TRBD2 | TGTGCCAGCAAGCCAGCGGGGGTGGATTATGGGGAGCTGTTTTTT | CASKPAGVDYGELFF
TRBJ1-5 | . | TRBV19 | . | TGTGCCAGTAGTATATCTGGGGGCAATGGCAATCAGCCCCAGCATTTT | CASSISGGNGNQPQHF
TRBJ1-3 | . | TRBV28 | . | TGTGCCAGCGGGCGCTCCTCAGCCGGTGGAAACACCATATATTTT | CASGRSSAGGNTIYF
TRBJ2-7 | . | TRBV2 | . | TGTGCCAGCAAGGGGGGGCTAGCGCCCTACGAGCAGTACTTC | CASKGGLAPYEQYF
TRBJ1-4 | . | TRBV9 | TRBD1 | TGTGCCAGCAGCATTGGACAGGGAGGTGAAAAACTGTTTTTT | CASSIGQGGEKLFF
TRBJ1-1 | . | TRBV19 | . | TGTGCCAGTAGTATAGCATGGGGAGCAGAAGCTTTCTTT | CASSIAWGAEAFF
TRBJ2-3 | . | TRBV6-4 | TRBD2 | TGTGCCAGCAGTGAGAGCGGGGGGGCAGATACGCAGTATTTT | CASSESGGADTQYF